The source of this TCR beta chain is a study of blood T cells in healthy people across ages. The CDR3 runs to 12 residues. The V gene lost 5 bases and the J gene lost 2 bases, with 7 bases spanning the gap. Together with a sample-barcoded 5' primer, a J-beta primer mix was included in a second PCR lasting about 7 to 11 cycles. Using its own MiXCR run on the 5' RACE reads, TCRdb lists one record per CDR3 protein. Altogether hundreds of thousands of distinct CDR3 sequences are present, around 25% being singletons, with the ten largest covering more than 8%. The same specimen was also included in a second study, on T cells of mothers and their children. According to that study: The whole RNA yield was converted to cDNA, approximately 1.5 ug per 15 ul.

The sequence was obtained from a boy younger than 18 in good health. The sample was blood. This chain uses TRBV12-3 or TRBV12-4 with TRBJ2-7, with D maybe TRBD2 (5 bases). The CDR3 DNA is TGTGCCAGCAGTGGACTCCCCTACGAGCAGTACTTC. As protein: CASSGLPYEQYF.